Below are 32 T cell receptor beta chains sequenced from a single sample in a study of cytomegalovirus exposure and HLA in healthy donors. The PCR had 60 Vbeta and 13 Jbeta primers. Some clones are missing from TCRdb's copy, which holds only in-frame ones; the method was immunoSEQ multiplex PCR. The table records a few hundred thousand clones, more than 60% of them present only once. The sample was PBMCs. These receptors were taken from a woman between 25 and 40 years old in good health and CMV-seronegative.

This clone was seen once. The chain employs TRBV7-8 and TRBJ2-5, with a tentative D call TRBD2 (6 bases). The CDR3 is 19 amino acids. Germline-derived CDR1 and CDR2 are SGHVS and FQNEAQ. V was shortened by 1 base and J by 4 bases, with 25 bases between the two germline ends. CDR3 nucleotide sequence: TGTGCCAGCAGCTTAGTCTGGTGGAGGGAGGATCACAAGGGAGAGACCCAGTACTTC. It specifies CASSLVWWREDHKGETQYF.

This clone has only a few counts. CDR3: CASSQDWGHRLIPYEQYF. DNA for the CDR3: TGTGCCAGCAGCCAAGATTGGGGCCACAGGTTAATTCCCTACGAGCAGTACTTC. The chain has TRBV4-2 and TRBJ2-7; possibly TRBD1 for D (5 bases). CDR1 LGHNA and CDR2 YNFKEQ come from the germline V gene. The CDR3 is made up of 18 amino acids. V was trimmed by 0 bases and J by 2 bases, leaving 20 bases between them.

CDR3: CASSPPGAHNEQFF. CDR3 sequence (DNA): TGTGCCAGCAGCCCGCCAGGGGCTCACAATGAGCAGTTCTTC. This chain connects TRBV7-9 to TRBJ2-1, with a weak D call TRBD1 (6 bases). The CDR3 spans 14 residues. From germline, CDR1 is SEHNR and CDR2 FQNEAQ (reference sequence). Trimming pared 5 bases from V and 5 bases from J, leaving 13 bases between.

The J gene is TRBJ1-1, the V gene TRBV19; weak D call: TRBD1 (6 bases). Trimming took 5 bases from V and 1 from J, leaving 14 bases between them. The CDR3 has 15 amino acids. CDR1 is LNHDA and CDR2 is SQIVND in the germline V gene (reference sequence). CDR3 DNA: TGTGCCAGTAGTTCCCGGGAAGGGGGGAACACTGAAGCTTTCTTT. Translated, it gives CASSSREGGNTEAFF.

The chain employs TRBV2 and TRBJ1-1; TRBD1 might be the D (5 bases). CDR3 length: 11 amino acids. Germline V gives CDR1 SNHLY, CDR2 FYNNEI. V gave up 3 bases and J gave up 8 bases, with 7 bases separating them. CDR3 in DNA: TGTGCCAGCAGTGAGGGGGGGGAAGCTTTCTTT. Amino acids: CASSEGGEAFF.

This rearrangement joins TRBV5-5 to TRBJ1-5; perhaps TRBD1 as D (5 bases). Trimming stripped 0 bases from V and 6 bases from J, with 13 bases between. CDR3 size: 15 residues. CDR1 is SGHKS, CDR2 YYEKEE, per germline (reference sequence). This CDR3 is CASSLAVTQGQPQHF. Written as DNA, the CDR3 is TGTGCCAGCAGCTTGGCCGTGACCCAGGGTCAGCCCCAGCATTTT. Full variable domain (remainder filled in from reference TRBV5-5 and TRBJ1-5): DAGVTQSPTHLIKTRGQQVTLRCSPISGHKSVSWYQQVLGQGPQFIFQYYEKEERGRGNFPDRFSARQFPNYSSELNVNALLLGDSALYLCASSLAVTQGQPQHFGDGTRLSIL.

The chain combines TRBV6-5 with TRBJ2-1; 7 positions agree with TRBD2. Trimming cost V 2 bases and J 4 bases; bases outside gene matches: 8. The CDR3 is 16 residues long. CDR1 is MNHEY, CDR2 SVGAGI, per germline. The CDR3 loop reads CASSYAGTTLYNEQFF. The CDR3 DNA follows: TGTGCCAGCAGTTACGCCGGGACTACCCTTTACAATGAGCAGTTCTTC.

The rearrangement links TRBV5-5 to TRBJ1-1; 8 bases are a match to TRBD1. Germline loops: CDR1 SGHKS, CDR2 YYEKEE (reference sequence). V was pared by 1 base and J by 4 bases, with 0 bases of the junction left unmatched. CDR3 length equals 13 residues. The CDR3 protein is CASSLTGGTEAFF. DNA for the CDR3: TGTGCCAGCAGCTTGACAGGGGGCACTGAAGCTTTCTTT. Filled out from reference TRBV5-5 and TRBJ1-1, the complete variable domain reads DAGVTQSPTHLIKTRGQQVTLRCSPISGHKSVSWYQQVLGQGPQFIFQYYEKEERGRGNFPDRFSARQFPNYSSELNVNALLLGDSALYLCASSLTGGTEAFFGQGTRLTVV.

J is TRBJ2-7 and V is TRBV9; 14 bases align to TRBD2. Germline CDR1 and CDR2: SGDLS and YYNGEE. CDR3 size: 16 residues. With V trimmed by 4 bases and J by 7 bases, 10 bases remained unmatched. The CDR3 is CASSFGLAGGPGEQYF. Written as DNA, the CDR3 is TGTGCCAGCAGCTTCGGACTAGCGGGGGGTCCGGGGGAGCAGTACTTC.

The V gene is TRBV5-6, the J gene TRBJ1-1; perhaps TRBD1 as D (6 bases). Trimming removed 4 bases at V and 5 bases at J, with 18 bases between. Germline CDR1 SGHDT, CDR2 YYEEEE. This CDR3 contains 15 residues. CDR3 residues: CASSRRGAGGTEAFF. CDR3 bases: TGTGCCAGCAGCCGTAGGGGGGCGGGGGGGACTGAAGCTTTCTTT. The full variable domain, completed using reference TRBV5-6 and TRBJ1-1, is DAGVTQSPTHLIKTRGQQVTLRCSPKSGHDTVSWYQQALGQGPQFIFQYYEEEERQRGNFPDRFSGHQFPNYSSELNVNALLLGDSALYLCASSRRGAGGTEAFFGQGTRLTVV.

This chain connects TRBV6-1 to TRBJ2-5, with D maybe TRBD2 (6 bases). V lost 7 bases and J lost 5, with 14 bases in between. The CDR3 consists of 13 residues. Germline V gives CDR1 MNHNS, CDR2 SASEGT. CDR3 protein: CASNWDGSETQYF. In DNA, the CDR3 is TGTGCCAGCAATTGGGACGGGAGCGAGACCCAGTACTTC.

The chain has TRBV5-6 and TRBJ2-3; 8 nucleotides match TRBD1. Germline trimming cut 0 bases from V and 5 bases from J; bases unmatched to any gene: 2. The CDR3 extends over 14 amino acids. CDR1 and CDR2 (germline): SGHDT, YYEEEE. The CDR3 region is CASSLGRGRDTQYF. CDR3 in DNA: TGTGCCAGCAGCTTGGGCAGGGGGCGAGATACGCAGTATTTT.

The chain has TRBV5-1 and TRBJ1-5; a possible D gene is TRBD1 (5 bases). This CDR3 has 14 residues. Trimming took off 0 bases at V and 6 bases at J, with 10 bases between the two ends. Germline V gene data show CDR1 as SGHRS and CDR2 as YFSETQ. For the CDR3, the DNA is TGCGCCAGCAGCTTGGGGGGGGATGCTCAGCCCCAGCATTTT. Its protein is CASSLGGDAQPQHF.

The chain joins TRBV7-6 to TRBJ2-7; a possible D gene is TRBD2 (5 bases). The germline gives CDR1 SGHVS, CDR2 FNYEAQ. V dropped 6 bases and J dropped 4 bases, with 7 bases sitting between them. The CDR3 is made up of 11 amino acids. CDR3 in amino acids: CASRREYEQYF. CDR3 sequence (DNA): TGTGCCAGCAGGAGGGAGTACGAGCAGTACTTC.

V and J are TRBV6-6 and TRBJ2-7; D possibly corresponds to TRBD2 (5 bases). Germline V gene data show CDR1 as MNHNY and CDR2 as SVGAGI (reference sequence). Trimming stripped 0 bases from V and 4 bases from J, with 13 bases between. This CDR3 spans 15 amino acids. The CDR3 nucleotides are TGTGCCAGCAGTTACTCGAGGGCGGAAAGTTACGAGCAGTACTTC. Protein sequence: CASSYSRAESYEQYF.

In nucleotides, the CDR3 is TGCGCCAGCAGCTTTGAAGGTCCGGGCTCTGGAAACACCATATATTTT. Translated: CASSFEGPGSGNTIYF. The J gene is TRBJ1-3, the V gene TRBV5-1; D gene unclear. The CDR3 is 16 residues long. V was trimmed by 2 bases and J by 0 bases, leaving 12 bases between them. The germline V gene encodes CDR1 SGHRS and CDR2 YFSETQ.

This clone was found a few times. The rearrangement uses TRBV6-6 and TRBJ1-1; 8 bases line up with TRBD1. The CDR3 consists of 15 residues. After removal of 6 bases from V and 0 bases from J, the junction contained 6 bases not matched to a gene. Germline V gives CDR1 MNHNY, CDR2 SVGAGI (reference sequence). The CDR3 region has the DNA TGTGCCAGCAGACCCCGGACAGGGATGAACACTGAAGCTTTCTTT. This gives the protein CASRPRTGMNTEAFF.

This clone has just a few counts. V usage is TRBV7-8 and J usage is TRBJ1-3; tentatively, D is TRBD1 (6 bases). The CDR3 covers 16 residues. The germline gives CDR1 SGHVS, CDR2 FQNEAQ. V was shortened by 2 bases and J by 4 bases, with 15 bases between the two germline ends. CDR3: CASSLTAGVGGNTIYF. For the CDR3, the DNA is TGTGCCAGCAGCTTAACGGCAGGGGTGGGAGGAAACACCATATATTTT.

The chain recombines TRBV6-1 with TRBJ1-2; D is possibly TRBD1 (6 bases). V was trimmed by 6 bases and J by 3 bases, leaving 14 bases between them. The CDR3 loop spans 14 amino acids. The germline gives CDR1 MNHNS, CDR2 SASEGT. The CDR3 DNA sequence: TGTGCCAGCAGCCCACCCGGACAGTACTATGGCTACACCTTC. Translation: CASSPPGQYYGYTF.

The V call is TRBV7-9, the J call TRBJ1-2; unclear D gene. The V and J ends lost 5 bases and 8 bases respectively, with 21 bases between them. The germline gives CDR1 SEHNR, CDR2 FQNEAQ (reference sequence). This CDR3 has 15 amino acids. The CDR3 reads CASSPAGTSQRGYTF. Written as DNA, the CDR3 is TGTGCCAGCAGCCCAGCGGGCACATCTCAAAGGGGCTACACCTTC.

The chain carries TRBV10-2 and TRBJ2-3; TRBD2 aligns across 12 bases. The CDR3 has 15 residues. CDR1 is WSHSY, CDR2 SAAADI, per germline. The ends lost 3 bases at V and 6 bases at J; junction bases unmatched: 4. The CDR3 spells CASSEVGTSGDTQYF. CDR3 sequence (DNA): TGCGCCAGCAGTGAAGTGGGGACTAGCGGGGATACGCAGTATTTT.

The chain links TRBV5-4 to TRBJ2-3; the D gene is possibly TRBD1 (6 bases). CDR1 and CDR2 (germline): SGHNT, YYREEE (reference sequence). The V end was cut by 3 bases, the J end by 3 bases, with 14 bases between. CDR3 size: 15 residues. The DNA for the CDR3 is TGTGCCAGCAGCTCTACAGGGACACAAACAGATACGCAGTATTTT. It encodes CASSSTGTQTDTQYF.

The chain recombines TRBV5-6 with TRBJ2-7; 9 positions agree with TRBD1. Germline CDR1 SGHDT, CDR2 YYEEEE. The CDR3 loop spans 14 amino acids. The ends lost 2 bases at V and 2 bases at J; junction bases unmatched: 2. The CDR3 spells CASSLNRGPYEQYF. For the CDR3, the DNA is TGTGCCAGCAGCTTAAACAGGGGGCCCTACGAGCAGTACTTC.

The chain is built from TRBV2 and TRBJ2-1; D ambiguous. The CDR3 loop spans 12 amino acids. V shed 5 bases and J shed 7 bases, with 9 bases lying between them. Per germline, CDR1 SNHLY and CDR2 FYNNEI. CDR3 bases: TGTGCCAGCAGTAAGGCAGGAAATGAGCAGTTCTTC. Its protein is CASSKAGNEQFF.

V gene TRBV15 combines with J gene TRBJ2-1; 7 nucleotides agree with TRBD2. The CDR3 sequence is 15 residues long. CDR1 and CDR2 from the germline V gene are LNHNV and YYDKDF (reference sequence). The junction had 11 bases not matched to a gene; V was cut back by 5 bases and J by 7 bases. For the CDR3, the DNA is TGTGCCACCAGCCGGGAGGCTAGAACTAAGAATGAGCAGTTCTTC. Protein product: CATSREARTKNEQFF.

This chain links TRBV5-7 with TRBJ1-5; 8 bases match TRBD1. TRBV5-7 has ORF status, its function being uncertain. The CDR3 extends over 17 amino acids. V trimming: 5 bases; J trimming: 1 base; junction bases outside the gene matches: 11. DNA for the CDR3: TGTGCCAGCAGAATAAGGACAGGGCCGGAGAGCAATCAGCCCCAGCATTTT. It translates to CASRIRTGPESNQPQHF.

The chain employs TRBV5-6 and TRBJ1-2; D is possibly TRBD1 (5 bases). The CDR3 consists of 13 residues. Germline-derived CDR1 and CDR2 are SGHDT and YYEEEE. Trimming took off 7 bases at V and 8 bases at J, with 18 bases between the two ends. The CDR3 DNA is TGTGCCAGCGATTCGAGAAGGGGCCGGGGCTACACCTTC. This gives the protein CASDSRRGRGYTF.

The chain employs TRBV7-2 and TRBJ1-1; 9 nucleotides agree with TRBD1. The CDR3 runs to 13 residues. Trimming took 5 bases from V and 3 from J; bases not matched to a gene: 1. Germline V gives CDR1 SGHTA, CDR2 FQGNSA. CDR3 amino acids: CASSRDRDTEAFF. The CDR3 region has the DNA TGTGCCAGCAGCAGGGACAGGGACACTGAAGCTTTCTTT.

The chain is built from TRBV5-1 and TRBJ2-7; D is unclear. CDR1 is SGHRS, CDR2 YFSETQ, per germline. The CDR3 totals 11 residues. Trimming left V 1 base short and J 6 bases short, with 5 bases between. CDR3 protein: CASSLNSEQYF. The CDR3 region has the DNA TGCGCCAGCAGCTTGAACAGCGAGCAGTACTTC.

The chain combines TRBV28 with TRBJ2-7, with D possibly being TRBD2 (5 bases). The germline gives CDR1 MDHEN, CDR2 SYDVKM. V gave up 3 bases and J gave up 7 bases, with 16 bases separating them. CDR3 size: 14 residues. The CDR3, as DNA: TGTGCCAGCAGTTTGACCGCGGGTACTTCGGAGCAGTACTTC. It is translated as CASSLTAGTSEQYF.

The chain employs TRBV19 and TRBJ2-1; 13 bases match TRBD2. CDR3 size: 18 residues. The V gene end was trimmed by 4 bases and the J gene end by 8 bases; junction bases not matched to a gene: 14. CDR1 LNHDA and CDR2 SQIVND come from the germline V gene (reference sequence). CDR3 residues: CASSSVGLAGEGPDEQFF. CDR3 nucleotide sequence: TGTGCCAGTAGTAGCGTCGGACTAGCGGGAGAGGGGCCGGATGAGCAGTTCTTC.

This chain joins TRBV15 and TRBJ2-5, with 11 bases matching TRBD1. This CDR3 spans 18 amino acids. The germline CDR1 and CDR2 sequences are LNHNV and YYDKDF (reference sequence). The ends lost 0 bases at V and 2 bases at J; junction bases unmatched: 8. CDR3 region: CATSREGTGGSEQETQYF. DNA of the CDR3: TGTGCCACCAGCAGAGAGGGGACAGGGGGATCGGAACAAGAGACCCAGTACTTC.